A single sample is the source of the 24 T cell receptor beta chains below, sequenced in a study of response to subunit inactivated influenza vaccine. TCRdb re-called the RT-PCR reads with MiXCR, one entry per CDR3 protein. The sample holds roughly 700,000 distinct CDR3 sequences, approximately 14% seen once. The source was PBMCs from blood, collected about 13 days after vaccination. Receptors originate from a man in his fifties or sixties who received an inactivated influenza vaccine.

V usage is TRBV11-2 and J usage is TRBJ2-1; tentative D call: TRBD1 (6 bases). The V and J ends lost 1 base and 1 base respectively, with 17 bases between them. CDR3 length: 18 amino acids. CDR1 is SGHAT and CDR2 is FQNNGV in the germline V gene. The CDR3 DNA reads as TGTGCCAGCAGCTTAGGAGGTGGGACAAAACTATCCTACAATGAGCAGTTCTTC. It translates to CASSLGGGTKLSYNEQFF.

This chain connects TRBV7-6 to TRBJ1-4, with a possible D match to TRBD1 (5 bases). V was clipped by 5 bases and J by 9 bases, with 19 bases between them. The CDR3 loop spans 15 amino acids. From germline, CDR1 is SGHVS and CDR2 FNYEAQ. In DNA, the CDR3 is TGTGCCAGCAGCCCCGGGTGGACACTGGGCAAAAAACTGTTTTTT. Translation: CASSPGWTLGKKLFF. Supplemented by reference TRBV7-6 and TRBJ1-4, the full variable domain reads GAGVSQSPRYKVTKRGQDVALRCDPISGHVSLYWYRQALGQGPEFLTYFNYEAQQDKSGLPNDRFSAERPEGSISTLTIQRTEQRDSAMYRCASSPGWTLGKKLFFGSGTQLSVL.

The CDR3 spells CASSDKGGLFF. As DNA, the CDR3 is TGTGCCAGCAGCGACAAGGGGGGTTTGTTTTTT. The rearrangement uses TRBV28 and TRBJ1-4; tentative D call: TRBD1 (6 bases). CDR3 length equals 11 residues. CDR1 and CDR2 from the germline V gene are MDHEN and SYDVKM. Trimming pared 6 bases from V and 15 bases from J, leaving 14 bases between.

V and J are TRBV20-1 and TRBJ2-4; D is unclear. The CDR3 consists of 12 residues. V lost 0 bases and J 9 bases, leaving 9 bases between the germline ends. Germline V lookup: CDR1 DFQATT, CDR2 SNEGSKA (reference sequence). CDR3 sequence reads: CSARDLTVIQYF. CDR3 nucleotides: TGCAGTGCTAGAGATCTAACCGTCATTCAGTACTTC.

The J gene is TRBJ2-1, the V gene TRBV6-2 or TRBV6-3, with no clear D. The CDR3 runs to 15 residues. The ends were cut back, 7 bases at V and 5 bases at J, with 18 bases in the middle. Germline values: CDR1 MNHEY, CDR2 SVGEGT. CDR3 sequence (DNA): TGTGCCAGCACCTCCTCAGGATGGGTAAACAATGAGCAGTTCTTC. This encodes CASTSSGWVNNEQFF.

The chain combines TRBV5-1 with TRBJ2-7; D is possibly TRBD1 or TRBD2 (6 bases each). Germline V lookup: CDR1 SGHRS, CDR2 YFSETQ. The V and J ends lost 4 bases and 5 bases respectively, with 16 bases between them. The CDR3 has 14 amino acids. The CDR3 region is CASSPGAGFNEQYF. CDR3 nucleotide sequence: TGCGCCAGCAGCCCGGGGGCAGGGTTCAACGAGCAGTACTTC.

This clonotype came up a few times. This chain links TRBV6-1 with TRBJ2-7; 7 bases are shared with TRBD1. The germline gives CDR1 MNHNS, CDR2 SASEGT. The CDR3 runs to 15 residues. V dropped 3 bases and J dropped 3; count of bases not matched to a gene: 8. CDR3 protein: CASSDIRQGYYEQYF. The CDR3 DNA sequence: TGTGCCAGCAGTGACATACGACAGGGATACTACGAGCAGTACTTC.

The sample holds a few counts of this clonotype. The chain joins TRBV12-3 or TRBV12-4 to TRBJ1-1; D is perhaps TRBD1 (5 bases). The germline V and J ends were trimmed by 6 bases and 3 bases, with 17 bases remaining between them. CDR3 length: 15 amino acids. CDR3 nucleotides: TGTGCCAGCAGAGACCCCCAGGGATTCGACACTGAAGCTTTCTTT. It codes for CASRDPQGFDTEAFF.

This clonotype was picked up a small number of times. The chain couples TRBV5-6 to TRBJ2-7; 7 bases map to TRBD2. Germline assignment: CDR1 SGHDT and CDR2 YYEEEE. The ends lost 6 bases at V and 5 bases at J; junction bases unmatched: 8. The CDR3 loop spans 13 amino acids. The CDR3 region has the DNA TGTGCCAGCACCTTCGGGGGGTTAAACGAGCAGTACTTC. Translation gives CASTFGGLNEQYF.

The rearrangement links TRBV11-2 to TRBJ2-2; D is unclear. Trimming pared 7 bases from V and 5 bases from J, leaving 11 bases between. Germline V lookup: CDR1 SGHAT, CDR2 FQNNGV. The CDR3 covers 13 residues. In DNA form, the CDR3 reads TGTGCCAGCACTACTTCGAGGACCGGGGAGCTGTTTTTT. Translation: CASTTSRTGELFF.

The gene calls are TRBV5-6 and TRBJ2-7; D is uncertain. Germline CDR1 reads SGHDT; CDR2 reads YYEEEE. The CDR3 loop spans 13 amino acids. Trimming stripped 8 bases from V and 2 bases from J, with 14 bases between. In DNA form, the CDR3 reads TGTGCCAGGAGCCCCGGGCTCGCCTACGAGCAGTACTTC. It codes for CARSPGLAYEQYF. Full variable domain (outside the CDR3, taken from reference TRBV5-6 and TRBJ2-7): DAGVTQSPTHLIKTRGQQVTLRCSPKSGHDTVSWYQQALGQGPQFIFQYYEEEERQRGNFPDRFSGHQFPNYSSELNVNALLLGDSALYLCARSPGLAYEQYFGPGTRLTVT.

CDR3 sequence reads: CATSDPGRPYEQYF. The CDR3 nucleotides are TGTGCCACCAGTGATCCTGGACGCCCCTACGAGCAGTACTTC. The chain carries TRBV24-1 and TRBJ2-7; D uncertain. Germline lookup yields CDR1 KGHDR and CDR2 SFDVKD. The CDR3 sequence is 14 residues long. V dropped 3 bases and J dropped 2 bases, with 10 bases sitting between them.

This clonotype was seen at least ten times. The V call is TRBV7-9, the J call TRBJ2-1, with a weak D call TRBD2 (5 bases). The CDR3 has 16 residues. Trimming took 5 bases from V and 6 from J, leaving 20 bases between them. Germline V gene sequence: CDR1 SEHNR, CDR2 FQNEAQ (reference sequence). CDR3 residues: CASSPIPGLTSNEQFF. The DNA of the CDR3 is TGTGCCAGCAGCCCGATTCCAGGACTGACGAGCAATGAGCAGTTCTTC.

CDR3 amino acids: CASSQRSGRGNTGELFF. CDR3 bases: TGTGCCAGCAGCCAGAGGAGCGGGAGGGGTAACACCGGGGAGCTGTTTTTT. V usage is TRBV3-1 and J usage is TRBJ2-2, with TRBD2 matching 10 bases. Unmatched junction bases numbered 6, after V lost 3 bases and J lost 2 bases. Germline values: CDR1 LGHDT, CDR2 YNNKEL (reference sequence). CDR3 length equals 17 residues.

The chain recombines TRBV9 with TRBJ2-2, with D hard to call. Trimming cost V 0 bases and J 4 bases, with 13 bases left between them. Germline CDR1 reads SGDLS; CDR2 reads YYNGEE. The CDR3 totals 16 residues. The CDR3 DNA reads TGTGCCAGCAGCGTAGCCCGGGTAACCCGCACCGGGGAGCTGTTTTTT. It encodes CASSVARVTRTGELFF.

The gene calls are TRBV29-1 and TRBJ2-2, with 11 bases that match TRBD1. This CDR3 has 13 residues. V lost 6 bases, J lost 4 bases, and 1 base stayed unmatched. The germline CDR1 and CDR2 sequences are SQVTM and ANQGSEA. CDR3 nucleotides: TGCAGCGTGGACAGGGGGCTCACCGGGGAGCTGTTTTTT. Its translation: CSVDRGLTGELFF.

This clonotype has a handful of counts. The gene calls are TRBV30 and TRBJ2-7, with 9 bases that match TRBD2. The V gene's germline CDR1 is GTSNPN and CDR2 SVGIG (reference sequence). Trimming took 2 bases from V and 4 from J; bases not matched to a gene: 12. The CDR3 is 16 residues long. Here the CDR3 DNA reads TGTGCCTGGAGTCAATCAACTAGCGGGTACCAGTACGAGCAGTACTTC. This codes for CAWSQSTSGYQYEQYF.

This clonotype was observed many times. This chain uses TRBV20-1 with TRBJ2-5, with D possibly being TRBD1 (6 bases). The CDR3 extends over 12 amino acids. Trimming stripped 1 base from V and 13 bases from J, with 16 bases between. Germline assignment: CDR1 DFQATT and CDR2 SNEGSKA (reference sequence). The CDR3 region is CSARASQGHWYF. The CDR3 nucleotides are TGCAGTGCTAGAGCATCACAGGGACACTGGTACTTC.

Here the CDR3 reads CASSLASGQLNEQFF. In DNA form, the CDR3 reads TGTGCCAGCAGCTTAGCATCGGGACAGTTGAATGAGCAGTTCTTC. V and J are TRBV7-8 and TRBJ2-1, with 7 bases fitting TRBD1. Per the germline V gene, CDR1 is SGHVS and CDR2 is FQNEAQ. This CDR3 is built from 15 residues. The ends lost 0 bases at V and 7 bases at J; junction bases unmatched: 6.

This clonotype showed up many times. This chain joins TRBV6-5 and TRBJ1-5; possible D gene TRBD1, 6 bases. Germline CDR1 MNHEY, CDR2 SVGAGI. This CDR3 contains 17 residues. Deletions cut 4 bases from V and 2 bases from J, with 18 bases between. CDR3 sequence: CASSSFQTGGGNQPQHF. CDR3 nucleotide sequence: TGTGCCAGCAGTTCCTTTCAAACGGGGGGCGGCAATCAGCCCCAGCATTTT.

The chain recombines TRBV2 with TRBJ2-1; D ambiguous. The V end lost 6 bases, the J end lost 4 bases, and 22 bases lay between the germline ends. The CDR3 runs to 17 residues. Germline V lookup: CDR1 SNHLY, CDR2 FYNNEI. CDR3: CASSGQVRMYSYNEQFF. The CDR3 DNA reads TGTGCCAGCAGCGGTCAGGTCAGAATGTACTCGTACAATGAGCAGTTCTTC.

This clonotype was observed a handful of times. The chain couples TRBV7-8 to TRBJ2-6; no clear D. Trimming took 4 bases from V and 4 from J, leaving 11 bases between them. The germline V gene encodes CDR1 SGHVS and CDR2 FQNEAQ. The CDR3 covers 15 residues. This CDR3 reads CASSSLGLGANVLTF. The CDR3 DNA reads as TGTGCCAGCAGCTCCCTTGGTCTCGGGGCCAACGTCCTGACTTTC.

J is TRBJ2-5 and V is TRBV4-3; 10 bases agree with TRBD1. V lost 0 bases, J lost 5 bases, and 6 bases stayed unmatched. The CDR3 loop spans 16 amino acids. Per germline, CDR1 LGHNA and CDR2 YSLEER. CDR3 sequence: CASSQDRTGGSETQYF. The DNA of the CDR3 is TGCGCCAGCAGCCAAGACCGGACAGGGGGTTCTGAGACCCAGTACTTC.

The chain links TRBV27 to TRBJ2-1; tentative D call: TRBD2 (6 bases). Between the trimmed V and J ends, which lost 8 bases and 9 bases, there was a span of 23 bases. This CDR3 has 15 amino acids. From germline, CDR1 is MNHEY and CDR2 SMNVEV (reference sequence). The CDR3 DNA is TGTGCCAGCGGGATATCGGGTTTTAGGCGGGGTGAGCAGTTCTTC. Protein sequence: CASGISGFRRGEQFF.